This T cell receptor (beta chain) was identified in a study of CD8+ T cells in alopecia areata. For the study at large: The roughly 7-11-week-old female C3H/HeJ mice were given skin taken from roughly 6-13-month-old C3H/HeJ graft donors that had spontaneous alopecia.

Overall study results and limits: The study also sequences resident alphabeta T cells of normal skin in scalp samples. Higher clonality was seen in lesional scalp than in normal scalp, especially in alopecia totalis/universalis. Researchers reported that TCR sharing among patients proved less clear than in mice, possibly HLA-linked.

There are a few counts of this clone. The antigen remains unidentified. Gene names and germline match the mouse. The DNA ends 4 residues before the CDR3 does, and the rest of the CDR3 is filled in from the germline J gene. V lost 3 bases to trimming and J lost 2 bases; unmatched junction nucleotides: 5. The CDR3 extends over 16 amino acids. The germline V gene encodes CDR1 NSQYPW and CDR2 LRSPGD (reference sequence). The sequencing template was cDNA reverse transcribed from extracted RNA. Using immunoSEQ multiplex PCR, the repertoire was profiled, and TCRdb retains in-frame clones only, with some absent. This sample comprises some 110,000 clones, none seen once only.

The chain has TRBV1 and TRBJ2-7; TRBD2 agrees at 12 bases. This sequence originates from a C3H/HeJ mouse with alopecia areata. The mouse strain carries the MHC haplotype H2-k. Material for sequencing was lesional skin. The CDR3 is CTCSAPTGGAPYEQYF. Incomplete CDR3 DNA: TGCACCTGCAGTGCTCCGACTGGGGGGGCGCCCTAT. Full variable domain (missing parts from reference TRBV1 and TRBJ2-7): VTLLEQNPRWRLVPRGQAVNLRCILKNSQYPWMSWYQQDLQKQLQWLFTLRSPGDKEVKSLPGADYLATRVTDTELRLQVANMSQGRTLYCTCSAPTGGAPYEQYFGPGTRLTVL.